The sequence of this T cell receptor (beta chain) was determined in a study of blood T cell repertoires in COVID-19. Study overall: COVID-19 samples from acute and convalescent phases originated in the United States, Italy and Spain. Sample material is recorded as cDNA or gDNA derived from T cells, B-cell-depleted T cells, or PBMCs.

The CDR3 has 15 residues. V was clipped by 4 bases and J by 3 bases; unmatched bases: 8. Germline CDR1 SGDLS, CDR2 YYNGEE. Authors' methods: Amplifying reference gene primers gave estimates of nucleated cell counts. Using immunoSEQ multiplex PCR, the repertoire was profiled, and TCRdb retains in-frame clones only, with some absent. D and trimming come from the DNA, and the V and J calls and clone size come from that table. The table lists approximately 300,000 clones, about 83% of them singletons. The clonotype comes from a woman in her forties or fifties with acute or convalescent COVID-19. Sequencing input: peripheral blood. This sequence joins TRBV9 and TRBJ2-3, with 7 bases identical to TRBD1. The CDR3 region has the DNA TGTGCCAGCAGCTCCTCGGGACAGCCGACAGATACGCAGTATTTT. Its translation is CASSSSGQPTDTQYF.